The 15 T cell receptor beta chains listed next were all sequenced from one sample in a study of cytomegalovirus exposure and HLA in healthy donors. Amplification used 60 Vbeta primers and 13 Jbeta primers. Data came from immunoSEQ multiplex PCR; TCRdb stores just in-frame clones and leaves some out. Of 200,000 to 250,000 clones detected, approximately 79% appear once; the ten largest clones hold around 0.2%. The specimen sequenced was PBMCs. The receptors were sampled from a girl aged 2-9 years in good health and CMV-seronegative.

The J gene is TRBJ2-3, the V gene TRBV7-9, with 15 bases identical to TRBD2. V dropped 3 bases and J dropped 4; count of bases not matched to a gene: 2. CDR3 length: 16 amino acids. Germline V gives CDR1 SEHNR, CDR2 FQNEAQ (reference sequence). The CDR3 sequence: CASSFGLAGGPDTQYF. CDR3 in DNA: TGTGCCAGCAGCTTCGGACTAGCGGGAGGGCCAGATACGCAGTATTTT.

The rearrangement uses TRBV27 and TRBJ1-5; possible D gene TRBD1, 5 bases. The V gene lost 5 bases and the J gene lost 6 bases, with 11 bases spanning the gap. The length of the CDR3 is 13 residues. Germline lookup yields CDR1 MNHEY and CDR2 SMNVEV (reference sequence). The CDR3 sequence is CASSLGTGQPQHF. Written as DNA, the CDR3 is TGTGCCAGCAGTCTGGGAACAGGTCAGCCCCAGCATTTT.

CDR3 residues: CASSYSTYRYGYTF. The DNA for the CDR3 is TGTGCCAGCAGTTACTCTACCTACCGCTATGGCTACACCTTC. The chain is built from TRBV6-5 and TRBJ1-2; the D is unclear. Germline V gives CDR1 MNHEY, CDR2 SVGAGI. V gave up 0 bases and J gave up 4 bases, with 9 bases separating them. The CDR3 has 14 residues.

This clone was counted a single time. The V and J genes are TRBV4-2 and TRBJ2-7; 13 bases align to TRBD2. From germline, CDR1 is LGHNA and CDR2 YNFKEQ. There are 16 residues in the CDR3. The V and J ends lost 4 bases and 6 bases, in that order; junction bases with no gene match: 9. CDR3 sequence (DNA): TGTGCCAGCAGCCGAGAACTAGCGGGAGGGCAGGGCGAGCAGTACTTC. This encodes CASSRELAGGQGEQYF.

The sample holds one count of this clone. The chain links TRBV2 to TRBJ2-7, with a possible D match to TRBD2 (5 bases). The CDR3 totals 14 residues. Looked up from germline, CDR1 is SNHLY and CDR2 is FYNNEI. V lost 4 bases, J lost 3 bases, and 13 bases lay in between. CDR3 sequence: CASSVVRGDYEQYF. CDR3 coding DNA: TGTGCCAGCAGTGTGGTACGGGGAGACTACGAGCAGTACTTC.

The chain carries TRBV19 and TRBJ2-1, with 8 bases aligning to TRBD2. Germline-derived CDR1 and CDR2 are LNHDA and SQIVND (reference sequence). J lost 6 bases, V lost 5 bases, and 6 bases had no gene match. The CDR3 sequence is 14 residues long. The CDR3 coding sequence is TGTGCCAGTAGTGGGGTAGCGGGGACCAATGAGCAGTTCTTC. Translating it yields CASSGVAGTNEQFF.

The chain is built from TRBV6-5 and TRBJ2-3; 9 nucleotides agree with TRBD1. The CDR3 sequence is 16 residues long. The V gene end was trimmed by 0 bases and the J gene end by 7 bases; junction bases not matched to a gene: 8. Per the germline V gene, CDR1 is MNHEY and CDR2 is SVGAGI. CDR3 bases: TGTGCCAGCAGTTACTCTTACGGACAGGGGTCCTATACGCAGTATTTT. Amino acid sequence: CASSYSYGQGSYTQYF.

The chain has TRBV30 and TRBJ1-4, with no clear D. V was cut by 3 bases and J by 4 bases, with 6 bases left in between. The CDR3 contains 12 residues. Germline CDR1 is GTSNPN and CDR2 is SVGIG (reference sequence). The CDR3 DNA is TGTGCCTGGAGCCCCCTTAATGAAAAACTGTTTTTT. Amino acids: CAWSPLNEKLFF.

The V call is TRBV6-5, the J call TRBJ1-2; no reliable D call. V gave up 5 bases and J gave up 5 bases, with 15 bases separating them. The CDR3 has 14 residues. Germline CDR1 is MNHEY and CDR2 is SVGAGI. CDR3: CASSPRAGLYGYTF. CDR3 sequence (DNA): TGTGCCAGCAGTCCTAGGGCCGGACTTTATGGCTACACCTTC.

The J gene is TRBJ2-2, the V gene TRBV5-1, with D tentatively TRBD2 (5 bases). Between the trimmed V and J ends, which lost 2 bases and 5 bases, there was a span of 7 bases. The CDR3 sequence is 13 residues long. Germline V gene sequence: CDR1 SGHRS, CDR2 YFSETQ. CDR3 region: CASSFGDTGELFF. The CDR3 DNA sequence: TGCGCCAGCAGCTTCGGGGATACCGGGGAGCTGTTTTTT.

The chain links TRBV20-1 to TRBJ2-7; 8 bases agree with TRBD2. The trim removed 4 bases at V and 6 bases at J, leaving 2 bases unmatched. The CDR3 is made up of 11 amino acids. The germline V gene has CDR1 DFQATT and CDR2 SNEGSKA (reference sequence). CDR3 amino acids: CSATGGVEQYF. The CDR3 DNA reads as TGCAGTGCTACGGGGGGGGTCGAGCAGTACTTC.

The chain recombines TRBV27 with TRBJ1-2; D call uncertain. Looked up from germline, CDR1 is MNHEY and CDR2 is SMNVEV (reference sequence). The germline V and J ends were trimmed by 2 bases and 6 bases, with 13 bases remaining between them. This CDR3 region has 14 residues. This CDR3 reads CASSLHTGVDGYTF. For the CDR3, the DNA is TGTGCCAGCAGTTTACACACGGGTGTGGATGGCTACACCTTC.

J is TRBJ2-6 and V is TRBV6-1; unclear D gene. Per the germline V gene, CDR1 is MNHNS and CDR2 is SASEGT. V gave up 3 bases and J gave up 2 bases, with 8 bases separating them. The CDR3 extends over 15 amino acids. The DNA of the CDR3 is TGTGCCAGCAGTGATCGGGTTACTGGGGCCAACGTCCTGACTTTC. Translated, it gives CASSDRVTGANVLTF.

Note on this clone: Other DNA variants within this sample encode the same CDR3. The J gene is TRBJ2-1, the V gene TRBV7-2; D not resolved. The CDR3 loop spans 11 amino acids. The V end was cut by 1 base, the J end by 8 bases, with 3 bases between. Germline CDR1 is SGHTA and CDR2 is FQGNSA. The CDR3 DNA reads TGTGCCAGCAGCTTAGTCTATGAGCAGTTCTTC. Its protein is CASSLVYEQFF. Combining the CDR3 with reference TRBV7-2 and TRBJ2-1 gives the whole variable domain GAGVSQSPSNKVTEKGKDVELRCDPISGHTALYWYRQSLGQGLEFLIYFQGNSAPDKSGLPSDRFSAERTGGSVSTLTIQRTQQEDSAVYLCASSLVYEQFFGPGTRLTVL.

This clone was picked up a small number of times. The chain couples TRBV9 to TRBJ1-2; the D is unclear. Trimming took 6 bases from V and 4 from J, leaving 22 bases between them. CDR1 and CDR2 from the germline V gene are SGDLS and YYNGEE. The CDR3 totals 16 residues. CDR3 loop: CASIPSPPEDSYGYTF. In nucleotides, the CDR3 is TGTGCCAGCATACCCTCACCGCCCGAGGATTCCTATGGCTACACCTTC. Based on the CDR3 plus reference TRBV9 and TRBJ1-2, the full variable domain is DSGVTQTPKHLITATGQRVTLRCSPRSGDLSVYWYQQSLDQGLQFLIQYYNGEERAKGNILERFSAQQFPDLHSELNLSSLELGDSALYFCASIPSPPEDSYGYTFGSGTRLTVV.